This T cell receptor beta chain emerged from a study of blood T cell repertoires in COVID-19 (TCRdb year 2020). Broadly, across the study: Samples from collaborators originated in the United States, Italy and Spain and spanned both the acute and convalescent phases of COVID-19. The samples were drawn from the first 160 participants of the ongoing ImmuneRACE study and from 950 to 1,500 subjects provided by 6 global collaborators. The material from the prospective study consisted of cDNA or gDNA derived from T cells, B-cell-depleted T cells, or PBMCs. Where available, HLA class I and class II types were obtained from metadata supplied by the sample provider rather than from assay-based typing. A de-identified subject ID, COVID-19 status, age in years and sex were almost always included in the sample metadata. Deeply sampled blood TCRbeta repertoires from subjects exposed to, actively infected with, or recovered from COVID-19 were included in the dataset. The repertoires were released in a freely available public database intended as a resource for research on the immune response to SARS-CoV-2.

A note on this clone: Its antigen target is currently unknown. No clone much larger than this one lies a single base away; base qualities are absent.

In the germline V gene, CDR1 corresponds to MGHDK and CDR2 to SYGVNS. Between the V and J ends, shortened by 3 bases and 0 bases respectively, the junction contains 6 bases. Reading from cysteine to phenylalanine, the CDR3 counts 15 amino acids. CDR3 DNA is the only sequence kept; it has 45 bases, read in frame from the first base. Points the paper makes about the study in general: The amount of clinical and demographic metadata varied by source and participant and was provided uncurated.

Whole blood was collected in K2EDTA tubes by collaborating institutions according to the institutions' own protocols. Collaborator samples were shipped for TCRbeta analysis as frozen whole blood, isolated PBMCs, or DNA extracted from either sample type. The immunoSEQ Assay, a bias-controlled multiplex PCR, was used to amplify TCRbeta CDR3 regions from genomic DNA. Processing in the source paper ran as follows. The number of nucleated cells in each sample was estimated by amplification of reference gene primers within the assay. To quantify the absolute abundance of each unique TCRbeta CDR3 rearrangement, sequence reads were collapsed and filtered. For each sample, productive Simpson clonality was calculated as the square root of Simpson's diversity index over productive rearrangements. TCRdb provides this immuneACCESS table in a form limited to in-frame rearrangements. Some clones are lacking; in checked studies, under half of them reflect an unresolved V gene, and why the rest are absent is not known. V, J and clone size are taken as reported in that table, and D and trimming were inferred from the DNA itself. This sample holds some 400,000 clones; roughly 90% were observed only once. The ten largest clonotypes hold roughly 6.8% of the sample.

This TCR was sampled from a man younger than 35 with active or convalescent COVID-19. The V gene is TRBV25-1 and the J gene is TRBJ1-6, with the D gene too uncertain to name. What was sequenced was peripheral blood. CDR3 protein: CASSDFSSYNSPLHF. The sequenced DNA: TGTGCCAGCAGTGATTTCAGCTCCTATAATTCACCCCTCCACTTT.